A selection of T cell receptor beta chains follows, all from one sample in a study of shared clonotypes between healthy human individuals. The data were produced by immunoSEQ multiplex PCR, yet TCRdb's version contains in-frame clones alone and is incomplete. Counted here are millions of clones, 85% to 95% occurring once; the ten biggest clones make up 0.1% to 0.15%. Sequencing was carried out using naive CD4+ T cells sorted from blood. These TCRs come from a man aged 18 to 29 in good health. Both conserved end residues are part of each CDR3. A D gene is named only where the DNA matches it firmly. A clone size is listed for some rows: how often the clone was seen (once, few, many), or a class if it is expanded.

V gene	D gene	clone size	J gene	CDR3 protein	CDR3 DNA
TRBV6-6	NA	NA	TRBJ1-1	CASSSTRTDGVEAFF	TGTGCCAGCAGTTCCACCCGGACGGATGGCGTTGAAGCTTTCTTT
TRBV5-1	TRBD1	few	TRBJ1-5	CASSPGQGNQPQHF	TGCGCCAGCAGCCCTGGACAGGGCAATCAGCCCCAGCATTTT
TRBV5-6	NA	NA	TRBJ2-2	CASSLPLLAANTGELFF	TGTGCCAGCAGCTTGCCCTTGCTAGCCGCGAACACCGGGGAGCTGTTTTTT
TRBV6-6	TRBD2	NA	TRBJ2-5	CASRTTLAGEMETQYF	TGTGCCAGCAGGACAACTCTAGCGGGAGAGATGGAGACCCAGTACTTC
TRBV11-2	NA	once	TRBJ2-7	CASSLTGVYPYEQYF	TGTGCCAGCAGCTTAACTGGGGTTTATCCCTACGAGCAGTACTTC
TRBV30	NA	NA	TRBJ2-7	CASRRSYEQYF	TGTGCCTCCAGACGGTCCTACGAGCAGTACTTC
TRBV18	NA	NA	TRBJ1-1	CASHGLNTEAFF	TGTGCCAGCCACGGGCTGAACACTGAAGCTTTCTTT
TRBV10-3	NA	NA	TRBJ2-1	CAISESLGERSYNEQFF	TGTGCCATCAGTGAGTCTCTGGGGGAGCGCTCCTACAATGAGCAGTTCTTC
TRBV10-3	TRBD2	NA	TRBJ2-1	CAIVAGGLSYNEQFF	TGTGCCATCGTAGCGGGAGGACTCTCCTACAATGAGCAGTTCTTC
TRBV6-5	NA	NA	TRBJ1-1	CASSLQAGLNTEAFF	TGTGCCAGCAGTTTACAAGCGGGGCTGAACACTGAAGCTTTCTTT
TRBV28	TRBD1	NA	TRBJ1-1	CASSGQGAGTEAFF	TGTGCCAGCAGTGGACAGGGGGCAGGGACTGAAGCTTTCTTT
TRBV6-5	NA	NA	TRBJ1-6	CASSYSSGLRDSPLHF	TGTGCCAGCAGTTACTCGTCGGGTCTTCGAGATTCACCCCTCCACTTT
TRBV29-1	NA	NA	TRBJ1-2	CSVEEYLYGYTF	TGCAGCGTTGAGGAGTACCTCTATGGCTACACCTTC
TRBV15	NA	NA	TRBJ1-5	CATSRDREGHQPQHF	TGTGCCACCAGCAGAGATCGAGAGGGCCATCAGCCCCAGCATTTT
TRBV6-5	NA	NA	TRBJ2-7	CASSYVWPSVTYEQYF	TGTGCCAGCAGTTACGTCTGGCCTAGCGTAACCTACGAGCAGTACTTC
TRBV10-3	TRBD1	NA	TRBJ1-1	CASGQGAGDTEAFF	TGTGCCAGCGGACAGGGGGCGGGAGACACTGAAGCTTTCTTT
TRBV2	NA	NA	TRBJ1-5	CASTTEGNQPQHF	TGTGCCAGTACGACAGAAGGCAATCAGCCCCAGCATTTT
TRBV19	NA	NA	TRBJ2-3	CASSFGGQGDTQYF	TGTGCCAGTAGTTTCGGGGGTCAAGGAGATACGCAGTATTTT
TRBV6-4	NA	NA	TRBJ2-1	CASSDSYAPYNEQFF	TGTGCCAGCAGTGACTCGTACGCACCCTACAATGAGCAGTTCTTC
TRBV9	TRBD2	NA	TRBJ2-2	CASSVAGTSGSGELFF	TGTGCCAGCAGCGTAGCCGGGACTAGCGGATCCGGGGAGCTGTTTTTT
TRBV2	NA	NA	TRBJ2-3	CASKPSYFKADTQYF	TGTGCCAGCAAACCTTCCTACTTTAAAGCAGATACGCAGTATTTT
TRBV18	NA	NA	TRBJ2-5	CASSPRGGQETQYF	TGTGCCAGCTCACCACGAGGGGGGCAAGAGACCCAGTACTTC
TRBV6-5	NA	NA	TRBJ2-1	CASRGQGLYNEQFF	TGTGCCAGCAGAGGACAGGGACTATACAATGAGCAGTTCTTC
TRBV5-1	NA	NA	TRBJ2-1	CASSPPTFPTYNEQFF	TGCGCCAGCAGCCCTCCAACTTTCCCTACTTACAATGAGCAGTTCTTC
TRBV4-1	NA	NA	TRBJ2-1	CASSQDQDLEQFF	TGCGCCAGCAGCCAAGATCAAGACTTGGAGCAGTTCTTC
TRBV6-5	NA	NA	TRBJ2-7	CASSSLQTVYEQYF	TGTGCCAGCAGCTCTCTCCAGACAGTCTACGAGCAGTACTTC
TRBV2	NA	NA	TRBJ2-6	CASSELGRSRSF	TGTGCCAGCAGCGAACTGGGACGGAGTCGGTCTTTC
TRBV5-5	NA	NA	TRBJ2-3	CASNQQGRTDTQYF	TGTGCCAGCAACCAACAGGGACGCACAGATACGCAGTATTTT
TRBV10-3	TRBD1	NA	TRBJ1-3	CAISTGTAGNTIYF	TGTGCCATCAGCACCGGGACAGCTGGAAACACCATATATTTT
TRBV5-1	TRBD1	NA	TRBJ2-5	CASSLGQGVETQYF	TGCGCCAGCAGCTTGGGACAGGGTGTCGAGACCCAGTACTTC
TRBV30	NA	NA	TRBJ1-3	CALRASGNTIYF	TGTGCCCTTAGGGCCTCTGGAAACACCATATATTTT
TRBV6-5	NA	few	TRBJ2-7	CVAATYEQYF	TGCGTAGCGGCTACCTACGAGCAGTACTTC
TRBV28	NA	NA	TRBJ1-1	CASRLRGRNTEAFF	TGTGCCAGCAGGCTCAGGGGACGGAACACTGAAGCTTTCTTT
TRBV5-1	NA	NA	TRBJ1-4	CASSLNREEKLFF	TGCGCCAGCAGCTTGAACCGAGAAGAAAAACTGTTTTTT
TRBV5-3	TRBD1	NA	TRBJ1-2	CARSLGDSGYTF	TGTGCCAGAAGCTTGGGGGACAGCGGCTACACCTTC
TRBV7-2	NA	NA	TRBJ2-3	CASSLGGLLLSTDTQYF	TGTGCCAGCAGTTTAGGGGGGCTCCTACTAAGCACAGATACGCAGTATTTT
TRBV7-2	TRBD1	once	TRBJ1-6	CASSPLPGTGGSPLHF	TGTGCCAGCAGCCCCCTCCCCGGGACAGGGGGCTCACCCCTCCACTTT
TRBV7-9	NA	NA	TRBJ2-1	CASSLENEQFF	TGTGCCAGCAGCTTAGAAAATGAGCAGTTCTTC
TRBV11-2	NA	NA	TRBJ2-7	CASSRVFLYEQYF	TGTGCCAGCAGCAGAGTGTTTCTCTACGAGCAGTACTTC
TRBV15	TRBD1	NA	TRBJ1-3	CATSREGQGIAGNTIYF	TGTGCCACCAGCAGAGAGGGACAGGGTATCGCTGGAAACACCATATATTTT
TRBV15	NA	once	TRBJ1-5	CATSGDGVRGQPQHF	TGTGCCACCAGCGGGGACGGGGTTAGGGGGCAGCCCCAGCATTTT
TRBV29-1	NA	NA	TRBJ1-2	CSVGRTATPSNYGYTF	TGCAGCGTTGGGAGGACAGCGACCCCATCCAACTATGGCTACACCTTC
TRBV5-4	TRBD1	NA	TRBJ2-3	CASSLGGGGSDTQYF	TGTGCCAGCAGCTTGGGAGGGGGCGGTTCAGATACGCAGTATTTT
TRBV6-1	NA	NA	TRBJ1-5	CASSEADGRNQPQHF	TGTGCCAGCAGTGAAGCTGACGGGCGCAATCAGCCCCAGCATTTT
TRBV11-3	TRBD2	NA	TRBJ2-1	CASSLDRGREVHSEQFF	TGTGCCAGCAGCTTAGATCGGGGGCGGGAGGTTCACAGTGAGCAGTTCTTC
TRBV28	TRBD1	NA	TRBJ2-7	CASSFGDRDNEQYF	TGTGCCAGCAGTTTCGGGGACAGGGACAACGAGCAGTACTTC
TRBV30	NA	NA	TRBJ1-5	CAWSLPGSGNQPQHF	TGTGCCTGGAGTTTACCTGGGTCAGGCAATCAGCCCCAGCATTTT
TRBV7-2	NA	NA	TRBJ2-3	CASSLSQGSDTQYF	TGTGCCAGCAGCTTAAGTCAGGGTTCAGATACGCAGTATTTT
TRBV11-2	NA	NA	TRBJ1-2	CASSVGVTDYGYTF	TGTGCCAGCAGCGTAGGGGTGACAGACTATGGCTACACCTTC
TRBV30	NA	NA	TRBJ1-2	CAWSRTANYGYTF	TGTGCCTGGAGCCGGACGGCTAACTATGGCTACACCTTC
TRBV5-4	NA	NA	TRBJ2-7	CASSLAGPGNEQYF	TGTGCCAGCAGCTTGGCGGGGCCGGGGAACGAGCAGTACTTC